This TCR beta chain was captured in a study of cytomegalovirus exposure and HLA in healthy donors (dated by TCRdb to the late 2010s). With respect to the entire study: An earlier analysis of about 560 of the donors reported approximately 260 Gb of sequence data and 95 million to 140 million unique TCR beta sequences obtained from 180 million or so T cells. Typing coverage varied by locus: roughly 629-640 donors for A, B, C, DRB1 and DQB1; more than 500 for DQA1; more than 600 for DPA1; 450 to 480 for DPB1. Alongside the repertoire data, information on donor age, sex, ethnicity and CMV serostatus was compiled. About five DR-DQ haplotypes were handled as single units for association and clustering because linkage in the cohort was strong. The T cell repertoires of around 730 subjects were profiled by immunosequencing and related to cytomegalovirus serostatus. Of the roughly 400 genotyped donors, approximately 82% fell in the genetic ancestry cluster associated with self-reported Caucasian donors. An earlier analysis of approximately 640 of the donors applied high-throughput TCR beta sequencing to assess whether each TCR beta V gene segment acted as functional or pseudogenic. High-throughput TCR immunosequencing, statistical association of individual TCRs with disease status, and machine learning were combined to predict cytomegalovirus infection status. An early release that covered 500 to 800 HLA-typed donors contained around 330 gigabases of sequencing data and tens of millions of unique TCR sequences. Genome-wide SNP genotypes for about 65% of the 666 donors were used in a later genetic analysis, which treated that subset as a discovery cohort. To study patterns of TCR occurrence, a later analysis re-analyzed previously published TCR beta repertoires from 550 to 800 donors and added high-resolution HLA genotyping. The later analysis used no new phenotypic data to find candidate immune exposures, relying instead on TCR beta sequences and their occurrence across donors. A separate validation cohort of 100 to 150 different subjects was used in addition to the approximately 610-subject first cohort. The study aimed to test whether cataloging public T cell receptors could reveal signatures of past pathogen exposure. HLA typing covered class I and class II loci at four-digit resolution. Across approximately 420 genotyped donors of the cohort, an average of roughly 250,000 unique TCR beta nucleotide sequences per donor were sequenced, and approximately 17% of those sequences were non-productive. Every repertoire in the discovery cohort had been generated on one and the same sequencing platform.

The method was the immunoSEQ multiplex PCR assay. A mixture of 60 forward primers for TCR Vbeta segments and 13 reverse primers for TCR Jbeta segments was used in the multiplex PCR. The CDR3 region of rearranged TCR beta genes was amplified from genomic DNA with a multiplex PCR assay. The amplified TCR beta libraries were sequenced on the Illumina HiSeq System as 87-base-pair reads. The study's own analysis went as follows. A later analysis counted some 80 million unique TCR beta chains across the 700 or so repertoires, and roughly 11 million of these chains were shared by at least two donors. A nearest-neighbor algorithm error-corrected the raw reads and collapsed the reads into unique sequences, merging closely related sequences to remove PCR and sequencing errors. To assign V, D and J gene segments, CDR3 sequences were aligned to IMGT reference sequences. Each retained sequence needed at least a six-nucleotide match to both a V gene segment and a J gene segment. Rearrangements were called productive when the CDR3 lacked stop codons and stayed in frame with V and J; all others were non-productive. Following IMGT convention, CDR3 was defined as the stretch from the second conserved V-encoded cysteine up to the conserved J-encoded phenylalanine. The earlier analysis of about 530 of the donors excluded any sequence lacking an unambiguous match to a single V gene segment. In an earlier analysis of several hundred of the donors, a V segment was called functional when productive rearrangements were above 56.7%, and segregating when the standard deviation between donors exceeded 5%. A statistical classification framework was built for diagnosing cytomegalovirus status from the catalog of TCR beta chain sequences. In a later analysis, TCR nucleotide sequences were compared against IMGT/GENE-DB human TR gene sequences so that V and J genes could be assigned. Using the TCRdist pipeline, a later analysis assigned CDR3 sequences along with most-parsimonious VDJ recombination scenarios. A later analysis defined each TCR beta chain by its CDR3 amino acid sequence plus V-gene family, and excluded reads lacking a unique V-gene family. A later analysis removed several hundred highly shared, low-generation-probability nucleotide sequences to deal with suspected cross-contamination and a sequencing artifact. For each public chain, a later analysis derived a clonal expansion index from normalized ranks of inferred template counts within each repertoire. A later analysis computed generation probabilities with a VDJ recombination model fitted to out-of-frame rearrangements, and checked the results against IGoR. In a later analysis, hypergeometric tests were used to score TCR-TCR, TCR-HLA and TCR-CMV co-occurrence, with a repertoire-size bias correction applied to TCR pairs. False discovery rates were estimated in a later analysis by permuting HLA or CMV assignments 20 times. A later analysis grouped co-occurring TCRs with DBSCAN, adding TCRdist sequence similarity when clustering within HLA-allele-positive subsets. Repertoires with fewer than 30,000 or more than 120,000 public chains were left out of co-occurrence clustering, as were a handful of repertoires with anomalous nucleotide sharing. TCRdb took over this immuneACCESS table, retaining in-frame rearrangements with V and J assigned. Such tables are incomplete; in checked studies, under half of the missing clones stem from an unresolved V gene, and the remainder is unexplained. The V and J calls and clone size are taken from that table; D and trimming were inferred from the DNA. The sample data list approximately 84,000 clones, and 70% to 80% of these were observed just once. The ten top clones hold over 8% of the sample.

Note on this clone: Its binding antigen is unknown. Per-nucleotide qualities are absent, and no much larger clonotype sits a single base away.

The cohort was made up of approximately 670 healthy bone marrow donors. At the time of sampling, all cohort members were nominally healthy, though unrecorded immune exposures were likely present. The donor was CMV seropositive and was included in the group of some 290 seropositive cohort members. Each donor provided a peripheral blood sample, and peripheral blood mononuclear cells were used for TCR beta sequencing. Genomic DNA extraction from the blood cell samples was performed with the Qiagen DNeasy Blood Extraction Kit. Findings and caveats that apply to the study as a whole: In a later analysis, several top co-occurrence clusters were reported to appear linked to parvovirus B19, influenza, CMV and Epstein-Barr virus. A later analysis found that HLA-associated TCR beta chains were more clonally expanded and had lower generation probabilities than equally common non-associated chains. The study gave a list of some 150 TCR beta chains associated with cytomegalovirus. Compared with the approximately 700-donor mean, donors in an Asian-associated ancestry cluster had fewer N-insertions in productive TCRs, according to a later genetic analysis. CMV serostatus was the only immune exposure information available for the cohort. A cluster of highly shared sequence variants was judged likely to represent a technical artifact of the sequencing pipeline. Some IMGT-functional V segments, including TRBV6-2 and TRBV6-3, could not be distinguished by the 87-base-pair reads and were therefore excluded. Correlated functional status among segregating V segments might be attributable to linkage disequilibrium, but an unknown experimental factor could not be ruled out. Presence/absence analyses assumed roughly uniform sequencing depth across donors, an assumption that may not hold. Three of the identified cytomegalovirus-associated TCR beta chains were confirmed in vitro to be specific for cytomegalovirus antigens. In a later analysis, 16,951 TCR beta sequences were associated with specific HLA alleles at a false discovery rate of 0.05. The cohort was sequenced for TCR beta chains only, and without alpha or paired-chain data the features that could be detected were limited. The classifier was reported to diagnose cytomegalovirus status with high specificity and sensitivity in both the original cohort and the validation cohort. Most TCR sequences were observed very rarely across donors, whereas some public TCRs were present in many individuals. An association between a missense DCLRE1C variant and V-gene and J-gene trimming of TCR beta chains was found in a later genetic analysis and replicated in an independent cohort. HLA typing was unavailable for some donors at each locus, so association tests used only the typed subset. When HLA alleles, especially DR and DQ, strongly co-occurred, attributing TCR associations to individual alleles was difficult. In an earlier analysis of 587 of the donors, most TCR beta V segments appeared in productive rearrangements about 87% or about 30% of the time, broadly matching IMGT annotations. Most CMV-associated TCR beta chains appeared to be HLA-restricted in a later analysis, and the HLA associations seemed to be driven largely by CMV exposure. A further reported finding was that TCR beta sequences accurately predicted the HLA-A and HLA-B alleles for most subjects in the first cohort. A later analysis found that TCR association rates varied across HLA loci, with DRB1 alleles showing the most associated TCRs and HLA-C alleles the fewest. The authors suggested that the approach could potentially be generalized to other disease states and immunological phenotypes. Because counts were too low, about 17 rarely observed V segments, including chromosome 9 orphons, were excluded from the earlier analysis of roughly 580 of the donors.

V has 6 bases trimmed and J has 11 bases trimmed; junction bases matching no gene number 10. CDR1 and CDR2 were assigned from the germline V gene (reference sequence) as LNHDA and SQIVND. The CDR3 holds 14 amino acids from the cysteine to the phenylalanine. Only CDR3 DNA remains: 42 bases, in frame from the first base. The receptor comes from a man in his forties or fifties in good health and CMV-seropositive. Recombination linked TRBV19 to TRBJ1-1; 12 bases in the junction line up with TRBD1. Sequencing input: PBMCs. CDR3 loop: CASRRSGTGGHAFF. The bases read TGTGCCAGTAGACGCTCCGGGACAGGGGGCCACGCTTTCTTT.